This T cell receptor beta chain stems from a study of T cell repertoires in cytomegalovirus infection. At the level of the study: CMV epitopes in the study were HLA-C-restricted (recently identified) and HLA-B-restricted (well studied). Both a matching HLA type and CMV infection were indicated by public TCR beta signatures.

V was clipped by 6 bases and J by 3 bases, with 13 bases between them. The CDR3 consists of 13 residues. Germline V gives CDR1 DFQATT, CDR2 SNEGSKA (reference sequence). The table lists this clonotype with a few counts. Antigen unknown. One entry per CDR3 protein, called by TCRdb with MiXCR from the reads. Found here are 750,000 to 900,000 distinct CDR3 sequences, roughly 29% of them singletons; the top ten hold around 13%. Study-level findings and limits: Cumulative frequency of public TCR beta families picked out carriers of CMV plus the relevant HLA. Ex vivo, HLA-C-restricted CMV-specific TCR beta clonotypes prevailed over the rest of the response.

The source of this sequence is a human donor in good health (CMV status not recorded). Some clones in this sample may be carry-over from other donors' samples. The J gene is TRBJ2-3, the V gene TRBV20-1, with unresolved D. The input for sequencing was cultured CD8+ T cells from PBMCs, taken from culture after CMV antigen stimulation. DNA for the CDR3: TGCAGTGCCCCCGCCCGGGTTACAGATACGCAGTATTTT. It is translated as CSAPARVTDTQYF.